Below are 32 T cell receptor beta chains sequenced from a single sample in a study of T-cell reconstitution after alpha-beta-depleted transplantation in children. As it was prepared, the TCRbeta library received unique molecular identifiers. MiXCR, run by TCRdb on the PCR reads, gives a single entry per CDR3 protein. The sample carries 400,000 to 550,000 distinct CDR3 sequences, more than 9% recorded once. Sample: PBMCs, taken before TCRalphabeta/CD19-depleted stem cell transplant. The receptors were sampled from a child aged 2 to 10 with inherited bone marrow failure, due to receive a stem cell transplant.

This clonotype appeared many times. J is TRBJ2-1 and V is TRBV19; 9 positions match TRBD1. CDR1 LNHDA and CDR2 SQIVND come from the germline V gene (reference sequence). The length of the CDR3 is 18 residues. The ends lost 1 base at V and 0 bases at J; junction bases unmatched: 7. The CDR3 loop reads CASSIARDREFSYNEQFF. The CDR3 DNA is TGTGCCAGTAGTATAGCCCGGGACAGGGAATTCTCCTACAATGAGCAGTTCTTC.

This clonotype has a count of ten or more. The chain carries TRBV18 and TRBJ2-7, with D perhaps TRBD2 (5 bases). V lost 2 bases and J lost 5, with 10 bases in between. CDR3 length: 13 amino acids. Germline V gene data show CDR1 as KGHSH and CDR2 as LQKENI. CDR3 sequence: CASSPAGSHEQYF. CDR3 DNA sequence: TGTGCCAGCTCACCAGCGGGTTCCCACGAGCAGTACTTC.

The rearrangement links TRBV4-2 to TRBJ2-3, with TRBD2 identical over 10 bases. After removal of 1 base from V and 6 bases from J, the junction contained 7 bases not matched to a gene. Germline loops: CDR1 LGHNA, CDR2 YNFKEQ. CDR3 length: 16 residues. For the CDR3, the DNA is TGTGCCAGCAGCCAAGTGGCTAGCGGGAGTGTGGATACGCAGTATTTT. The encoded protein is CASSQVASGSVDTQYF.

Ten or more counts support this clonotype. V usage is TRBV20-1 and J usage is TRBJ2-1; D remains ambiguous. Germline V gene data show CDR1 as DFQATT and CDR2 as SNEGSKA (reference sequence). Trimming removed 1 base at V and 7 bases at J, with 8 bases between. The CDR3 spans 12 residues. The CDR3 DNA reads TGCAGTGCTAGAGTTTCGGAGAATGAGCAGTTCTTC. Amino acid sequence: CSARVSENEQFF.

A single count supports this clonotype. This may arise from a read error, as a much more abundant clone is one base away. The CDR3 DNA reads as TGCAGTGCTAGAGACAGGGACTATGGCTACACCTTC. Translated, it gives CSARDRDYGYTF. The chain has TRBV20-1 and TRBJ1-2, with a possible D match to TRBD1 (5 bases). V shed 0 bases and J shed 3 bases, with 5 bases lying between them. Germline CDR1 and CDR2: DFQATT and SNEGSKA (reference sequence). The CDR3 has 12 residues.

This sequence joins TRBV3-1 and TRBJ2-5; TRBD2 agrees at 10 bases. The J segment lost 5 bases and the V segment lost 10 bases, leaving 7 bases of the junction unmatched. Germline V gene data show CDR1 as LGHDT and CDR2 as YNNKEL (reference sequence). The CDR3 loop spans 13 amino acids. The CDR3 region has the DNA TGTGCCACCGATCCAGCGGGAGGGGAGACCCAGTACTTC. As protein: CATDPAGGETQYF.

Many counts were recorded for this clonotype. This chain uses TRBV29-1 with TRBJ2-1; possible D gene TRBD2, 6 bases. This CDR3 is built from 16 residues. The germline V gene encodes CDR1 SQVTM and CDR2 ANQGSEA. The V and J ends lost 0 bases and 3 bases respectively, with 15 bases between them. The CDR3 sequence is CSVEDPLSGFYNEQFF. CDR3 nucleotide sequence: TGCAGCGTTGAAGATCCCTTAAGCGGGTTCTACAATGAGCAGTTCTTC.

To note about this clonotype: A much larger clone lies a single base off, so this may be a read error. No conserved phenylalanine or tryptophan is present at the end of the CDR3, so a read error is the likely explanation. The rearrangement links TRBV19 to TRBJ2-1; 10 bases agree with TRBD2. This CDR3 comprises 14 residues. Per germline, CDR1 LNHDA and CDR2 SQIVND (reference sequence). J lost 6 bases, V lost 6 bases, and 5 bases had no gene match. CDR3 region: CASSLGLALNEQFS. Written as DNA, the CDR3 is TGTGCCAGTAGCCTGGGACTAGCGCTCAATGAGCAGTTCTCC.

This clonotype was observed at least ten times. The chain is built from TRBV2 and TRBJ2-1; 8 bases match TRBD2. The length of the CDR3 is 11 residues. The V segment lost 7 bases and the J segment 12 bases; nucleotides outside the gene matches: 5. Germline V CDR1 and CDR2: SNHLY, FYNNEI. The CDR3 DNA is TGTGCCAGCAACCCCGGGGGGGGGCAGTTCTTC. Translated, it gives CASNPGGGQFF. The entire variable domain, with the rest obtained from reference TRBV2 and TRBJ2-1, is as follows: EPEVTQTPSHQVTQMGQEVILRCVPISNHLYFYWYRQILGQKVEFLVSFYNNEISEKSEIFDDQFSVERPDGSNFTLKIRSTKLEDSAMYFCASNPGGGQFFGPGTRLTVL.

This clonotype was found a few times. The chain carries TRBV7-7 and TRBJ1-1; D is ambiguous. V dropped 3 bases and J dropped 8 bases, with 13 bases sitting between them. The germline V gene has CDR1 SSHAT and CDR2 FNYEAQ (reference sequence). There are 13 residues in the CDR3. CDR3 loop: CASSLSLTDEAFF. The CDR3 DNA follows: TGTGCCAGCAGCTTGAGTCTGACTGACGAAGCTTTCTTT.

This clonotype was counted at least ten times. The rearrangement uses TRBV3-1 and TRBJ2-7, with D tentatively TRBD1 or TRBD2 (5 bases each). The CDR3 contains 14 residues. In germline, CDR1 is LGHDT, CDR2 YNNKEL (reference sequence). Trimming removed 0 bases at V and 5 bases at J, with 11 bases between. CDR3 sequence: CASSQDRGRNEQYF. CDR3 DNA sequence: TGTGCCAGCAGCCAAGATCGGGGACGTAACGAGCAGTACTTC.

This clonotype occurred many times. The gene calls are TRBV12-3 or TRBV12-4 and TRBJ2-3; 9 nucleotides match TRBD2. V lost 5 bases and J lost 2; bases outside the gene matches: 5. The CDR3 loop spans 15 amino acids. CDR3 region: CASSITSGYTDTQYF. For the CDR3, the DNA is TGTGCCAGCAGTATTACTAGCGGGTACACAGATACGCAGTATTTT.

This clonotype was seen many times. V is TRBV12-3 or TRBV12-4 and J is TRBJ1-2; the D gene is possibly TRBD1 (5 bases). CDR3 length: 12 residues. V was shortened by 3 bases and J by 4 bases, with 6 bases between the two germline ends. CDR3 DNA: TGTGCCAGCAGTTTGGGGCGCTATGGCTACACCTTC. As protein: CASSLGRYGYTF.

This clonotype was counted at least ten times. The genes are TRBV18 and TRBJ2-1; 9 bases align to TRBD1. CDR1 and CDR2 from the germline V gene are KGHSH and LQKENI. V shed 6 bases, J shed 7 bases, and the junction held 10 bases outside the gene matches. The CDR3 sequence is 15 residues long. CDR3 protein: CASSPTGGPRNEQFF. The CDR3 DNA reads TGTGCCAGCTCCCCCACAGGGGGCCCTAGAAATGAGCAGTTCTTC. The variable domain in full, completed from reference TRBV18 and TRBJ2-1, reads NAGVMQNPRHLVRRRGQEARLRCSPMKGHSHVYWYRQLPEEGLKFMVYLQKENIIDESGMPKERFSAEFPKEGPSILRIQQVVRGDSAAYFCASSPTGGPRNEQFFGPGTRLTVL.

This clonotype was found many times. The V and J genes are TRBV6-2 or TRBV6-3 and TRBJ1-1; D possibly corresponds to TRBD1 (6 bases). The CDR3 extends over 15 amino acids. V was pared by 6 bases and J by 4 bases, with 18 bases between. Germline CDR1 and CDR2: MNHEY and SVGEGT. This CDR3 is CASSAVLQGSTEAFF. For the CDR3, the DNA is TGTGCCAGCAGCGCAGTCCTCCAGGGGTCCACTGAAGCTTTCTTT.

This clonotype was found many times. The rearrangement links TRBV5-5 to TRBJ2-1, with D unresolved. The germline V gene encodes CDR1 SGHKS and CDR2 YYEKEE (reference sequence). Trimming removed 1 base at V and 3 bases at J, with 5 bases between. The CDR3 loop spans 13 amino acids. CDR3 in amino acids: CASSLLDYNEQFF. The DNA for the CDR3 is TGTGCCAGCAGCTTGCTAGACTACAATGAGCAGTTCTTC.

Of note for this clonotype: A much larger clone is a single base away; this may be a read error. The chain couples TRBV5-1 to TRBJ2-1; tentative D call: TRBD2 (7 bases). The germline gives CDR1 SGHRS, CDR2 YFSETQ. Deletions cut 4 bases from V and 2 bases from J, with 19 bases between. The CDR3 has 17 amino acids. CDR3 DNA: TGCGCCAGCAGCGCATCGGTAGGGGGGGGAACCTACAATGAGCAGTTCTTC. Protein: CASSASVGGGTYNEQFF.

Ten or more counts support this clonotype. The chain links TRBV28 to TRBJ2-7; TRBD1 might be the D (5 bases). Trimming stripped 1 base from V and 4 bases from J, with 14 bases between. Germline V CDR1 and CDR2: MDHEN, SYDVKM. The CDR3 is 15 amino acids. The CDR3 loop reads CASSLFPRARYEQYF. CDR3 sequence (DNA): TGTGCCAGCAGTTTATTTCCCAGGGCGCGGTACGAGCAGTACTTC.

This clonotype was seen repeatedly, ten times or more. The chain uses TRBV20-1 and TRBJ1-5; D gene unclear. With 7 bases removed from V and 3 bases from J, the gap between germline ends came to 13 bases. The CDR3 has 13 residues. CDR1 and CDR2 (germline): DFQATT, SNEGSKA (reference sequence). In DNA form, the CDR3 reads TGCAGTGTGAGCAGGTTATTCAATCAGCCCCAGCATTTT. Amino acid sequence: CSVSRLFNQPQHF.

In this sample, this clonotype turned up many times. This chain connects TRBV4-2 to TRBJ2-5; 7 nucleotides align to TRBD2. The CDR3 runs 15 residues. Germline CDR1 LGHNA, CDR2 YNFKEQ. V gave up 1 base and J gave up 0 bases; unmatched junction bases: 2. The CDR3 spells CASSQALADQETQYF. In nucleotides, the CDR3 is TGTGCCAGCAGCCAAGCCCTAGCGGACCAAGAGACCCAGTACTTC.

There are many counts of this clonotype. The chain joins TRBV23-1 to TRBJ2-7; 8 nucleotides line up with TRBD1. TRBV23-1 is an open reading frame, and its role is uncertain. After removal of 3 bases from V and 2 bases from J, the junction contained 6 bases not matched to a gene. The CDR3 has 15 residues. The CDR3 DNA sequence: TGCGCCAGCAGTCAGGGGACAGGAATTCCCTACGAGCAGTACTTC. Residues: CASSQGTGIPYEQYF.

This clonotype was seen a handful of times. J is TRBJ2-1 and V is TRBV30, with D perhaps assigned TRBD1 or TRBD2 (5 bases each). The germline V gene has CDR1 GTSNPN and CDR2 SVGIG (reference sequence). This CDR3 has 14 residues. Trimming left V 5 bases short and J 7 bases short, with 18 bases between. This CDR3 is CAWVSLGTDNEQFF. CDR3 coding DNA: TGTGCCTGGGTTAGCTTAGGGACCGATAATGAGCAGTTCTTC.

The table lists this clonotype with many counts. The V and J genes are TRBV13 and TRBJ2-1; 10 bases map to TRBD2. The CDR3 totals 16 residues. The V segment lost 8 bases and the J segment 4 bases; nucleotides outside the gene matches: 11. CDR1 PRHDT and CDR2 FYEKMQ come from the germline V gene (reference sequence). CDR3 region: CASSDSGTSAYNEQFF. CDR3 DNA sequence: TGTGCCAGCTCAGACTCCGGGACTAGCGCTTACAATGAGCAGTTCTTC.

This clonotype was seen more than once but under ten times. The chain links TRBV18 to TRBJ2-1; 7 nucleotides agree with TRBD2. J was trimmed by 5 bases and V by 1 base; bases with no gene match: 8. This CDR3 is 16 amino acids long. Germline V lookup: CDR1 KGHSH, CDR2 LQKENI. Written as DNA, the CDR3 is TGTGCCAGCTCACCACGGGGCGGGAGAGGGGACAATGAGCAGTTCTTC. It encodes CASSPRGGRGDNEQFF.

This clonotype was observed many times. The chain combines TRBV29-1 with TRBJ2-1; the match to TRBD2 covers 10 bases. The germline V gene has CDR1 SQVTM and CDR2 ANQGSEA. The CDR3 runs 13 residues. Trimming took 8 bases from V and 6 from J; bases not matched to a gene: 7. The DNA for the CDR3 is TGCAGCAGTGGAGGACTAGCGGTCAATGAGCAGTTCTTC. Protein product: CSSGGLAVNEQFF.

As to this clonotype: A much larger clonotype is one base distant, so this may be a read error. The CDR3 region is CSAPRQTAYDQYF. Here the CDR3 DNA reads TGCAGTGCTCCGCGACAAACCGCCTACGACCAGTACTTC. The chain joins TRBV20-1 to TRBJ2-7; D is uncertain. The CDR3 contains 13 residues. Germline lookup yields CDR1 DFQATT and CDR2 SNEGSKA (reference sequence).

The V and J genes are TRBV12-3 or TRBV12-4 and TRBJ2-7; 8 nucleotides line up with TRBD2. Trimming cost V 3 bases and J 5 bases; bases outside gene matches: 9. This CDR3 has 15 amino acids. The CDR3 sequence: CASSFAGRAGDEQYF. CDR3 nucleotide sequence: TGTGCCAGCAGTTTTGCCGGGAGGGCTGGGGACGAGCAGTACTTC.

This chain's CDR3 is CAAGLTALQETQYF. In nucleotides, the CDR3 is TGTGCCGCCGGTCTAACCGCCCTCCAAGAGACCCAGTACTTC. The rearrangement joins TRBV6-1 to TRBJ2-5, with D hard to call. Germline lookup yields CDR1 MNHNS and CDR2 SASEGT. Trimming cost V 11 bases and J 1 base, with 17 bases left between them. This CDR3 contains 14 residues.

This clonotype was recorded at least ten times. The chain has TRBV7-8 and TRBJ2-1; 8 positions agree with TRBD2. Germline V gives CDR1 SGHVS, CDR2 FQNEAQ. The CDR3 contains 14 residues. The trim removed 2 bases at V and 10 bases at J, leaving 7 bases unmatched. CDR3 in amino acids: CASSLRTSPGEQFF. In nucleotides, the CDR3 is TGTGCCAGCAGCTTAAGGACTAGCCCTGGGGAGCAGTTCTTC.

This clonotype appeared many times. This chain uses TRBV7-2 with TRBJ2-6, with 7 bases aligning to TRBD1. The CDR3 runs to 20 residues. CDR1 and CDR2 from the germline V gene are SGHTA and FQGNSA. V was clipped by 5 bases and J by 1 base; unmatched bases: 17. The CDR3 coding sequence is TGTGCCAGCAGCCCCCGGGACAGTAGCATCTATGGTTCTGGGGCCAACGTCCTGACTTTC. This gives the protein CASSPRDSSIYGSGANVLTF.

This clonotype was seen many times. The CDR3 DNA is TGTGCCAGCAGTGGTGTTCAGCGGGAGGTCTCCTACGAGCAGTACTTC. Amino acids: CASSGVQREVSYEQYF. This chain joins TRBV25-1 and TRBJ2-7, with 9 nucleotides matching TRBD2. V gave up 4 bases and J gave up 0 bases; unmatched junction bases: 7. Germline V gene data show CDR1 as MGHDK and CDR2 as SYGVNS. This CDR3 is built from 16 residues.

This clonotype was seen ten or more times. The V and J genes are TRBV7-2 and TRBJ2-3; no definite D call. Trimming pared 0 bases from V and 10 bases from J, leaving 8 bases between. The CDR3 spans 12 residues. The V gene's germline CDR1 is SGHTA and CDR2 FQGNSA. The DNA of the CDR3 is TGTGCCAGCAGCTTAGCGGTCAGGCCGCAGTATTTT. Protein sequence: CASSLAVRPQYF.